The source of this T cell receptor beta chain is a study of sequential checkpoint blockade in melanoma. Study in general: First-line arms were nivolumab then ipilimumab, or the reverse, randomized 1:1.

This table comes from immunoSEQ multiplex PCR, and its TCRdb copy is limited to in-frame clones, with some not included. The sample includes some 9,600 clones, roughly 75% of them seen just once. Indicated treatment: randomized to nivolumab then ipilimumab (arm A) or the reverse (arm B). Trimming at V came to 6 bases and at J to 3 bases, leaving 3 bases not matched to a gene. The CDR3 has 12 residues. Germline CDR1 SQVTM, CDR2 ANQGSEA. This TCR was sampled from a human donor with melanoma. The source was CD8+ T cells sorted from blood (inferred from file names), collected from a patient given nivolumab and ipilimumab in sequence. The genes are TRBV29-1 and TRBJ2-3, with TRBD2 matching 7 bases. As DNA, the CDR3 is TGCAGCGTCCCCGGGGGGACAGATACGCAGTATTTT. Translating it yields CSVPGGTDTQYF.